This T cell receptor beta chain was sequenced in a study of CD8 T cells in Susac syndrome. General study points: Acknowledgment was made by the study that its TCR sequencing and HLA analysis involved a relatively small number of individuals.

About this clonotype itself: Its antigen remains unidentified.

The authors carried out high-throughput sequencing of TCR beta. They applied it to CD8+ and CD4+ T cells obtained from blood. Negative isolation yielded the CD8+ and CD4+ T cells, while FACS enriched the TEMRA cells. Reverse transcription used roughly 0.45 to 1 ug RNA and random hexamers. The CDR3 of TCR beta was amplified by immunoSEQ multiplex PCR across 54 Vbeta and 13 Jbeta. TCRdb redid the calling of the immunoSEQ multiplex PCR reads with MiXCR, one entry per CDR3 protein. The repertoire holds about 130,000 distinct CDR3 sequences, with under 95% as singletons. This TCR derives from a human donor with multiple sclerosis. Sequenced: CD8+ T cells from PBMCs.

This CDR3 is CASSPSGTGGGHNEQFF. The CDR3 DNA sequence: TGTGCCAGCAGCCCTTCAGGAACAGGTGGAGGGCACAATGAGCAGTTCTTC. The rearrangement links TRBV3-1 to TRBJ2-1; the D gene is possibly TRBD2 (6 bases). Germline-derived CDR1 and CDR2 are LGHDT and YNNKEL (reference sequence). The CDR3 sequence is 17 residues long. The V gene lost 4 bases and the J gene lost 5 bases, with 21 bases spanning the gap.